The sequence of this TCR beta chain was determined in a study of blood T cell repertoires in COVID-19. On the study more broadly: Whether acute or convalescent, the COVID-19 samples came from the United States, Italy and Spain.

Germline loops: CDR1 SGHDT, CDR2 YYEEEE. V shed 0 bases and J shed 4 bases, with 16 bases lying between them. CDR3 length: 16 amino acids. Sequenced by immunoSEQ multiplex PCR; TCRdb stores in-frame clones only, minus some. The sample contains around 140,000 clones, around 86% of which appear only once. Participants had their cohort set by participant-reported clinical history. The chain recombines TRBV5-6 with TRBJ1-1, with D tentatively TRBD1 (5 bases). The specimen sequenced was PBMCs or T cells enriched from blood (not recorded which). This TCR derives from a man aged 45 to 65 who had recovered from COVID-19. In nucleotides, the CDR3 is TGTGCCAGCAGCTTGGTCGGTAGGCGCGGGGGCACTGAAGCTTTCTTT. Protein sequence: CASSLVGRRGGTEAFF. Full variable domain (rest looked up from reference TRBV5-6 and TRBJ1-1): DAGVTQSPTHLIKTRGQQVTLRCSPKSGHDTVSWYQQALGQGPQFIFQYYEEEERQRGNFPDRFSGHQFPNYSSELNVNALLLGDSALYLCASSLVGRRGGTEAFFGQGTRLTVV.